Listed here are 28 T cell receptor beta chains from one sample, sequenced in a study of blood T cells in healthy people across ages. A second roughly 6 to 12 cycle PCR used barcoded and J-beta primers. TCRdb recomputed calls from the 5' RACE reads with MiXCR, one row per CDR3 protein. Of over a million distinct CDR3 sequences in the sample, approximately 25% were seen once. This same sample was also part of a study on T cells of mothers and their children.

The sample consisted of blood. The receptors originated from a girl aged 2 to 9 in good health.

The chain carries TRBV15 and TRBJ2-3, with 15 bases fitting TRBD2. The CDR3 loop spans 19 amino acids. V lost 0 bases, J lost 2 bases, and 6 bases stayed unmatched. Germline-derived CDR1 and CDR2 are LNHNV and YYDKDF (reference sequence). The CDR3 loop is CATSRDWTSGGANTDTQYF. The CDR3 DNA reads as TGTGCCACCAGCAGAGATTGGACTAGCGGGGGGGCTAACACAGATACGCAGTATTTT. The entire variable domain, with the rest obtained from reference TRBV15 and TRBJ2-3, is as follows: DAMVIQNPRYQVTQFGKPVTLSCSQTLNHNVMYWYQQKSSQAPKLLFHYYDKDFNNEADTPDNFQSRRPNTSFCFLDIRSPGLGDTAMYLCATSRDWTSGGANTDTQYFGPGTRLTVL.

This chain uses TRBV11-2 with TRBJ2-5, with TRBD2 identical over 7 bases. V shed 5 bases and J 5 bases; nucleotides not matched to a gene: 5. The germline V gene encodes CDR1 SGHAT and CDR2 FQNNGV. This CDR3 comprises 13 residues. Here the CDR3 reads CASSPHGGETQYF. DNA of the CDR3: TGTGCCAGCAGCCCCCACGGGGGGGAGACCCAGTACTTC.

Turning to this clonotype: The conserved phenylalanine or tryptophan normally closing the CDR3 is absent here, so this likely arose from a read error. V usage is TRBV11-2 and J usage is TRBJ1-2; 11 nucleotides agree with TRBD1. J gave up 4 bases and V 5 bases, and 6 bases lay outside the gene matches. The CDR3 spans 15 residues. Per germline, CDR1 SGHAT and CDR2 FQNNGV. The CDR3 region is CASSLTGQGGYGYTL. DNA for the CDR3: TGTGCCAGCAGCCTAACGGGACAGGGGGGCTATGGCTACACCCTC.

A few counts support this clonotype. This rearrangement joins TRBV29-1 to TRBJ2-1; D remains ambiguous. This CDR3 is 12 amino acids long. V was shortened by 3 bases and J by 7 bases, with 10 bases between the two germline ends. Germline CDR1 and CDR2: SQVTM and ANQGSEA. CDR3 loop: CSVEALVNEQFF. The DNA of the CDR3 is TGCAGCGTTGAGGCCCTAGTGAATGAGCAGTTCTTC.

Here the CDR3 DNA reads TGTGCCAGCAGCTCTCGGGCTAGCGGGAGCCGTGAGCAGTTCTTC. Translation gives CASSSRASGSREQFF. The chain has TRBV7-9 and TRBJ2-5; 10 bases fit TRBD2. The J call may not be correct, given that the DNA end is closer to TRBJ2-1. This CDR3 has 15 residues. CDR1 is SEHNR and CDR2 is FQNEAQ in the germline V gene (reference sequence).

A few counts support this clonotype. CDR3 coding DNA: TGCAGCGTTGATCTAGCGAGAAGGCCCAATGTCGTGACCCAGTACTTC. Protein sequence: CSVDLARRPNVVTQYF. The chain carries TRBV29-1 and TRBJ2-5; tentatively, D is TRBD2 (6 bases). This CDR3 has 16 residues. The V gene lost 3 bases and the J gene lost 7 bases, with 24 bases spanning the gap. CDR1 and CDR2 (germline): SQVTM, ANQGSEA.

This clonotype was counted only a few times. The rearrangement uses TRBV6-1 and TRBJ2-1, with 11 nucleotides matching TRBD2. This CDR3 contains 18 residues. Per the germline V gene, CDR1 is MNHNS and CDR2 is SASEGT. V gave up 5 bases and J gave up 8 bases; unmatched junction bases: 17. The CDR3 loop reads CASSPYTSGSLMIDEQFF. DNA of the CDR3: TGTGCCAGCAGTCCCTATACTAGCGGGAGTCTTATGATCGATGAGCAGTTCTTC.

V and J are TRBV12-3 or TRBV12-4 and TRBJ1-5; tentatively, D is TRBD1 (5 bases). The CDR3 totals 15 residues. Trimming stripped 5 bases from V and 5 bases from J, with 16 bases between. This chain's CDR3 is CASSSTRDPDQPQHF. DNA for the CDR3: TGTGCCAGCAGTAGCACCCGGGACCCTGATCAGCCCCAGCATTTT.

The chain carries TRBV24-1 and TRBJ1-2; D unclear. With 4 bases removed from V and 5 bases from J, the gap between germline ends came to 7 bases. CDR1 KGHDR and CDR2 SFDVKD come from the germline V gene. The CDR3 has 12 amino acids. As DNA, the CDR3 is TGTGCCACCAGTGACTCCACTTATGGCTACACCTTC. This codes for CATSDSTYGYTF.

This clonotype was seen only a few times. This rearrangement joins TRBV3-1 to TRBJ2-5, with a weak D call TRBD2 (5 bases). The end of the DNA aligns better with TRBJ2-1, so the J call may be wrong. CDR1 is LGHDT and CDR2 is YNNKEL in the germline V gene (reference sequence). The CDR3 runs 17 residues. The DNA for the CDR3 is TGTGCCAGCAGCCAAGGTTGGGTAGTGGGAGCGGTCAATGAGCAGTTCTTC. Residues: CASSQGWVVGAVNEQFF.

This clonotype turned up a few times. The rearrangement uses TRBV7-8 and TRBJ2-6, with 8 positions matching TRBD2. Looked up from germline, CDR1 is SGHVS and CDR2 is FQNEAQ. The J segment lost 3 bases and the V segment lost 5 bases, leaving 9 bases of the junction unmatched. This CDR3 is 17 amino acids long. The CDR3 bases are TGTGCCAGCAGCCAATTTCGCGGGGGGCGTGGGGCCAACGTCCTGACTTTC. Translating it yields CASSQFRGGRGANVLTF.

The V and J genes are TRBV25-1 and TRBJ1-4; 7 bases are a match to TRBD1. Trimming at V came to 3 bases and at J to 8 bases, leaving 6 bases not matched to a gene. The germline V gene encodes CDR1 MGHDK and CDR2 SYGVNS. The CDR3 has 14 amino acids. The CDR3 sequence: CASSDRDSYEKLFF. CDR3 sequence (DNA): TGTGCCAGCAGTGATCGGGACAGTTACGAAAAACTGTTTTTT.

The chain uses TRBV27 and TRBJ1-2; tentative D call: TRBD1 (6 bases). Trimming removed 1 base from V and 5 bases from J, with 11 bases in between. This CDR3 is 14 amino acids long. Germline V lookup: CDR1 MNHEY, CDR2 SMNVEV (reference sequence). The CDR3, as DNA: TGTGCCAGCAGTTTATACAGGGACGGATATGGCTACACCTTC. Protein: CASSLYRDGYGYTF.

This chain uses TRBV18 with TRBJ2-4; 7 bases fit TRBD1. The CDR3 is 16 amino acids. The trim removed 4 bases at V and 5 bases at J, leaving 11 bases unmatched. Germline V gene data show CDR1 as KGHSH and CDR2 as LQKENI. The CDR3 spells CASSLIGGTRENIQYF. The CDR3 region has the DNA TGTGCCAGCTCACTAATAGGGGGCACACGAGAAAACATTCAGTACTTC.

CDR3 amino acids: CASNSEETQYF. The CDR3 bases are TGTGCCAGCAACTCGGAGGAGACCCAGTACTTC. This sequence joins TRBV5-6 and TRBJ2-5; no firm D call. Trimming stripped 6 bases from V and 5 bases from J, with 8 bases between. CDR3 length: 11 residues. Per the germline V gene, CDR1 is SGHDT and CDR2 is YYEEEE.

This clonotype was counted a few times. The junction departs from germline at one end; a sequencing error may be responsible. The chain employs TRBV9 and TRBJ2-5, with 13 bases aligning to TRBD2. The CDR3 runs to 15 residues. Germline CDR1 is SGDLS and CDR2 is YYNGEE. This chain's CDR3 is CASSVELAGGGAQLF. For the CDR3, the DNA is TGTGCCAGCAGCGTAGAACTAGCGGGAGGGGGGGCGCAGCTCTTC.

The chain combines TRBV29-1 with TRBJ1-2; D call uncertain. The germline V gene has CDR1 SQVTM and CDR2 ANQGSEA. V gave up 6 bases and J gave up 4 bases, with 12 bases separating them. The CDR3 runs 12 residues. Here the CDR3 reads CSVWTSFYGYTF. As DNA, the CDR3 is TGCAGCGTGTGGACCTCTTTCTATGGCTACACCTTC.

This clonotype was counted only a few times. The chain joins TRBV28 to TRBJ1-5; D gene unclear. The CDR3 sequence is 16 residues long. V was shortened by 5 bases and J by 5 bases, with 19 bases between the two germline ends. CDR1 and CDR2 from the germline V gene are MDHEN and SYDVKM. The CDR3 region has the DNA TGTGCCAGCAGTCTGGGATCTTCGCGACCAGATCAGCCCCAGCATTTT. It encodes CASSLGSSRPDQPQHF.

The table lists this clonotype with a few counts. V gene TRBV7-2 combines with J gene TRBJ2-1, with 11 bases lining up with TRBD2. Germline V gives CDR1 SGHTA, CDR2 FQGNSA. The ends lost 5 bases at V and 4 bases at J; junction bases unmatched: 7. The CDR3 contains 16 residues. For the CDR3, the DNA is TGTGCCAGCAGCCCTCTAGCGGGAGGAATGTACAATGAGCAGTTCTTC. Encoded protein: CASSPLAGGMYNEQFF.

This clonotype showed up just a few times. The chain is built from TRBV29-1 and TRBJ2-7; 9 bases match TRBD1. The CDR3 runs 14 residues. CDR1 is SQVTM and CDR2 is ANQGSEA in the germline V gene. Trimming at V came to 7 bases and at J to 4 bases, leaving 11 bases not matched to a gene. The CDR3 spells CSALAGTGTYEQYF. CDR3 nucleotide sequence: TGCAGCGCCCTAGCCGGGACAGGGACTTACGAGCAGTACTTC.

The rearrangement joins TRBV7-8 to TRBJ2-1, with D perhaps TRBD2 (7 bases). Trimming stripped 8 bases from V and 7 bases from J, with 21 bases between. The CDR3 is 15 amino acids. CDR1 SGHVS and CDR2 FQNEAQ come from the germline V gene. The CDR3 sequence: CASRFWRGGSNEQFF. In DNA, the CDR3 is TGTGCCAGCCGGTTTTGGAGGGGGGGTAGTAATGAGCAGTTCTTC.

The rearrangement links TRBV9 to TRBJ2-7, with 8 bases identical to TRBD2. The trim removed 4 bases at V and 2 bases at J, leaving 5 bases unmatched. The CDR3 has 14 amino acids. Germline V CDR1 and CDR2: SGDLS, YYNGEE. CDR3 protein: CASSQSGSPYEQYF. CDR3 nucleotide sequence: TGTGCCAGCAGCCAAAGCGGGAGCCCCTACGAGCAGTACTTC.

This clonotype was detected a few times. The gene calls are TRBV5-1 and TRBJ2-5; unclear D gene. CDR1 SGHRS and CDR2 YFSETQ come from the germline V gene. Trimming took 2 bases from V and 3 from J, leaving 14 bases between them. There are 15 residues in the CDR3. The chain's CDR3 is CASSFTSGLKETQYF. CDR3 sequence (DNA): TGCGCCAGCAGCTTCACTTCGGGTTTAAAAGAGACCCAGTACTTC.

The chain carries TRBV14 and TRBJ2-4; D is ambiguous. Germline V CDR1 and CDR2: SGHDN, FVKESK. The ends were cut back, 1 base at V and 0 bases at J, with 7 bases in the middle. There are 15 residues in the CDR3. The CDR3 coding sequence is TGTGCCAGCAGCCAAGTAACCGGAGCCAAAAACATTCAGTACTTC. Amino acids: CASSQVTGAKNIQYF.

The CDR3 loop is CACRDYHITQYF. CDR3 in DNA: TGTGCCTGCCGGGACTACCATATTACGCAGTATTTT. This rearrangement joins TRBV6-2 or TRBV6-3 to TRBJ2-3; 7 bases align to TRBD2. CDR1 is MNHEY, CDR2 SVGEGT, per germline. This CDR3 is built from 12 residues. Trimming at V came to 11 bases and at J to 8 bases, leaving 10 bases not matched to a gene.

This clonotype appeared a few times. The chain uses TRBV12-3 or TRBV12-4 and TRBJ2-5; D unresolved. V lost 6 bases and J lost 3, with 8 bases in between. The CDR3 has 12 residues. The CDR3 sequence: CASSLRKETQYF. The DNA of the CDR3 is TGTGCCAGCAGCTTGCGAAAAGAGACCCAGTACTTC.

The J gene is TRBJ2-5, the V gene TRBV5-1, with D perhaps TRBD1 (5 bases). Germline V lookup: CDR1 SGHRS, CDR2 YFSETQ. The V end lost 0 bases, the J end lost 2 bases, and 8 bases lay between the germline ends. The CDR3 covers 14 residues. The CDR3 loop reads CASSLEAGQETQYF. The CDR3 DNA is TGCGCCAGCAGCTTGGAGGCAGGGCAAGAGACCCAGTACTTC.

This clonotype was picked up a small number of times. The chain joins TRBV27 to TRBJ1-4, with unresolved D. V lost 5 bases and J 0 bases, leaving 13 bases between the germline ends. This CDR3 spans 16 amino acids. Germline assignment: CDR1 MNHEY and CDR2 SMNVEV (reference sequence). CDR3: CASSPPPSATNEKLFF. CDR3 bases: TGTGCCAGCAGTCCTCCCCCCTCTGCAACTAATGAAAAACTGTTTTTT.